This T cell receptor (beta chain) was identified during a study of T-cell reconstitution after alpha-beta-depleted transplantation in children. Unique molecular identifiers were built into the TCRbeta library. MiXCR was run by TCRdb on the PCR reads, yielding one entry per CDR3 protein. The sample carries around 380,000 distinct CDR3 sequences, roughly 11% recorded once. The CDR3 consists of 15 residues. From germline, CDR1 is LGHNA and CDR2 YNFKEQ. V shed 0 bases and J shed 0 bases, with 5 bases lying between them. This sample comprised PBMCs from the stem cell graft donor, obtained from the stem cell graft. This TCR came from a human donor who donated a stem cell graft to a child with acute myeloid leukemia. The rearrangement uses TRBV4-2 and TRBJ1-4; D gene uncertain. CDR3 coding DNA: TGTGCCAGCAGCCAAGACGGCACAACTAATGAAAAACTGTTTTTT. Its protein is CASSQDGTTNEKLFF.